The source of this TCR beta chain is a study of sequential checkpoint blockade in melanoma. For the study at large: Patients were randomized 1:1 to nivolumab-then-ipilimumab or ipilimumab-then-nivolumab first-line.

This CDR3 has 15 residues. CDR1 is ENHRY and CDR2 is SYGVKD in the germline V gene. The V end was cut by 0 bases, the J end by 3 bases, with 11 bases between. Treatment indicated: randomized to nivolumab then ipilimumab (arm A) or the reverse (arm B). No patient had prior DNA-damaging chemotherapy. Produced via immunoSEQ multiplex PCR; TCRdb's table is partial and in-frame only. The data contain 25,000 to 30,000 clones, 60% to 80% of them singletons. V and J are TRBV10-3 and TRBJ1-2; TRBD1 might be the D (6 bases). Sample: CD8+ T cells sorted from blood (inferred from file names), taken from a patient given nivolumab and ipilimumab in sequence. This sequence originates from a human donor with melanoma. CDR3 region: CAISESEGVYYGYTF. The CDR3 DNA is TGTGCCATCAGTGAGTCTGAGGGGGTTTACTATGGCTACACCTTC.